This T cell receptor beta chain was sequenced in a study of blood T cell repertoires in COVID-19. Background on the study: Acute and convalescent COVID-19 specimens originated in the United States, Italy and Spain. From T cells, B-cell-depleted T cells, or PBMCs came the material, which was cDNA or gDNA.

How the authors handled the data: Amplification with reference gene primers provided the estimates of nucleated cell counts. Assay: immunoSEQ multiplex PCR; the TCRdb copy retains only in-frame clones and omits some. V, J and clone size are taken as reported in that table, and D and trimming were inferred from the DNA itself. The sample contains 200,000 to 300,000 clones, about 70% of which appear only once. The TCR comes from a woman of 80 years or more with acute or convalescent COVID-19. Sequencing used peripheral blood.

The CDR3 sequence is CASSIAPWVGQETQYF. For the CDR3, the DNA is TGTGCCAGTAGTATAGCCCCCTGGGTGGGGCAGGAGACCCAGTACTTC. The chain has TRBV19 and TRBJ2-5; D is perhaps TRBD1 (5 bases). The V gene's germline CDR1 is LNHDA and CDR2 SQIVND (reference sequence). CDR3 length: 16 amino acids. Trimming removed 1 base at V and 5 bases at J, with 17 bases between.